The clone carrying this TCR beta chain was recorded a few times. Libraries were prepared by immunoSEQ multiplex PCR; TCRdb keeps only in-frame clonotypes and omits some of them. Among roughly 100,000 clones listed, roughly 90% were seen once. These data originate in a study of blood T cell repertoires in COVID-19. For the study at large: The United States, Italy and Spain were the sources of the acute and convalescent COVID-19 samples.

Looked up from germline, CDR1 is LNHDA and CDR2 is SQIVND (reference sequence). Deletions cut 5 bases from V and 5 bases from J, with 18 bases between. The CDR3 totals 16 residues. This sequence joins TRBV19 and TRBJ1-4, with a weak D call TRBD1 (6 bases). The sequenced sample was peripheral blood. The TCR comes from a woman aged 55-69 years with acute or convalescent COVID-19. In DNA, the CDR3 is TGTGCCAGTAGTCCCGAGGGGGTAGTAGGGAATGAAAAACTGTTTTTT. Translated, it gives CASSPEGVVGNEKLFF.